The 5 T cell receptor beta chains in this list originate from one sample, sequenced in a study of cytomegalovirus exposure and HLA in healthy donors. PCR primers comprised 60 Vbeta and 13 Jbeta primers. The table came from immunoSEQ multiplex PCR; TCRdb's copy has only in-frame clones and leaves some out. The sample contains 150,000 to 200,000 clones, about four fifths of which appear only once. Sequencing was performed on PBMCs. These receptor sequences come from a boy aged 10-17 years in good health and CMV-seronegative.

The gene calls are TRBV23-1 and TRBJ2-3, with a possible D match to TRBD2 (5 bases). TRBV23-1 is annotated as an ORF whose role is uncertain. Trimming took 6 bases from V and 2 from J, leaving 12 bases between them. This CDR3 spans 14 amino acids. The CDR3 spells CASSYRRFTDTQYF. The CDR3 DNA reads TGCGCCAGCAGCTATAGGAGGTTCACAGATACGCAGTATTTT.

This clone was seen once. The chain joins TRBV30 to TRBJ1-2; D ambiguous. The CDR3 contains 12 residues. Germline loops: CDR1 GTSNPN, CDR2 SVGIG (reference sequence). With 8 bases removed from V and 0 bases from J, the gap between germline ends came to 10 bases. The CDR3 region is CAQSPSNYGYTF. In nucleotides, the CDR3 is TGTGCCCAGTCCCCTTCTAACTATGGCTACACCTTC. Full variable domain (missing parts from reference TRBV30 and TRBJ1-2): SQTIHQWPATLVQPVGSPLSLECTVEGTSNPNLYWYRQAAGRGLQLLFYSVGIGQISSEVPQNLSASRPQDRQFILSSKKLLLSDSGFYLCAQSPSNYGYTFGSGTRLTVV.

The gene calls are TRBV19 and TRBJ2-7, with 8 positions matching TRBD1. From germline, CDR1 is LNHDA and CDR2 SQIVND (reference sequence). The CDR3 sequence is 15 residues long. Trimming at V came to 5 bases and at J to 5 bases, leaving 11 bases not matched to a gene. The DNA of the CDR3 is TGTGCCAGTAGTGACTTGGGACAGGTAGGCCACGAGCAGTACTTC. Translating it yields CASSDLGQVGHEQYF.

The chain has TRBV30 and TRBJ1-5; no clear D gene. The CDR3 is 13 residues long. The germline gives CDR1 GTSNPN, CDR2 SVGIG (reference sequence). Trimming shortened V by 1 base and J by 8 bases, and 12 bases separated the two germline ends. CDR3 bases: TGTGCCTGGAGTGGTGGTTGGAGTGAGCCCCAGCATTTT. Amino acid sequence: CAWSGGWSEPQHF. Looking up the rest from reference TRBV30 and TRBJ1-5 gives the full variable domain: SQTIHQWPATLVQPVGSPLSLECTVEGTSNPNLYWYRQAAGRGLQLLFYSVGIGQISSEVPQNLSASRPQDRQFILSSKKLLLSDSGFYLCAWSGGWSEPQHFGDGTRLSIL.

V is TRBV30 and J is TRBJ2-7; 8 nucleotides match TRBD1. This CDR3 has 14 residues. CDR1 GTSNPN and CDR2 SVGIG come from the germline V gene (reference sequence). V shed 1 base and J 5 bases; nucleotides not matched to a gene: 7. CDR3 sequence reads: CAWSAGTGDNEQYF. CDR3 sequence (DNA): TGTGCCTGGAGTGCTGGGACAGGCGACAACGAGCAGTACTTC. Based on the CDR3 plus reference TRBV30 and TRBJ2-7, the full variable domain is SQTIHQWPATLVQPVGSPLSLECTVEGTSNPNLYWYRQAAGRGLQLLFYSVGIGQISSEVPQNLSASRPQDRQFILSSKKLLLSDSGFYLCAWSAGTGDNEQYFGPGTRLTVT.